This T cell receptor beta chain was captured by sequencing in a study of CD8+ T cells in alopecia areata. Study in general: It was oral tofacitinib, at 5 to 10 mg twice daily, that treated patients received. The tofacitinib course ran for 6 to 18 months and was followed by 6 months off drug. Study results and caveats: In lesional scalp, particularly from alopecia totalis/universalis, clonality was higher than in normal scalp.

With respect to this clone: What it recognizes is unknown. The same CDR3 also results from other DNA sequences found in this sample.

cDNA serving as the sequencing template came from extracted, reverse transcribed RNA. Produced via immunoSEQ multiplex PCR; TCRdb's table is partial and in-frame only. The sample contains 180,000 or so clones, roughly 70% of which appear only once. V gave up 0 bases and J gave up 7 bases, with 5 bases separating them. CDR1 is SGHDT, CDR2 YYEEEE, per germline. The CDR3 length is 12 residues. The chain combines TRBV5-6 with TRBJ2-1; the D call may be TRBD1 or TRBD2 (5 bases each). The input for sequencing was CD8+ T cells sorted from blood, taken at week 0. This sequence originates from a human donor with alopecia areata. This CDR3 reads CASSLGGNEQFF. Written as DNA, the CDR3 is TGTGCCAGCAGCTTGGGGGGGAATGAGCAGTTCTTC.